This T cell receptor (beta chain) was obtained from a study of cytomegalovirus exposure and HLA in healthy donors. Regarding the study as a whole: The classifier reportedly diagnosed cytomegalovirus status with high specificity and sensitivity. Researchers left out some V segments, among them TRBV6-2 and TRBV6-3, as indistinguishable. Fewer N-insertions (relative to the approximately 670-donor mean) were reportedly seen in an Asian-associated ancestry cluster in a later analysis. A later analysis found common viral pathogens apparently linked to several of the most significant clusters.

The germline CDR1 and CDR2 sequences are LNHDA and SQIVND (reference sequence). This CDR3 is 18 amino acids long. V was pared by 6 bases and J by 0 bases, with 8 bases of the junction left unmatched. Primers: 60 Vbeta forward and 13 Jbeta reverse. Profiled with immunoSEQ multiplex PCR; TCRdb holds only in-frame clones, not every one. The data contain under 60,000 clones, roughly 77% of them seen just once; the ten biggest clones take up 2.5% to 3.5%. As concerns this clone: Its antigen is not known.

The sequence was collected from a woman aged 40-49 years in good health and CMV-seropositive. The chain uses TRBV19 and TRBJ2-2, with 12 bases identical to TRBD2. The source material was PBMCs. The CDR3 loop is CASRVLAGGRSNTGELFF. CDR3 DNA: TGTGCCAGTAGGGTACTAGCGGGGGGAAGATCGAACACCGGGGAGCTGTTTTTT.